This T cell receptor beta chain was sequenced during a study of blood T cell repertoires in COVID-19. Study information: Samples representing acute and convalescent COVID-19 were sourced from the United States, Italy and Spain. T cells, B-cell-depleted T cells, or PBMCs provided the cDNA or gDNA that served as material.

The CDR3 has 18 residues. Trimming took 2 bases from V and 7 from J; bases not matched to a gene: 16. Germline V gives CDR1 SGHTA, CDR2 FQGNSA. The Seattle patients joined while their infection was active and were tracked longitudinally afterward. In the study's own analysis: Amplified reference gene primers provided the basis for estimating nucleated cell counts. Produced via immunoSEQ multiplex PCR; TCRdb's table is partial and in-frame only. The V and J calls and clone size were taken over from that table, and D and trimming were inferred from the DNA. In the table there are some 360,000 clones, around 87% of which are singletons.

The chain is built from TRBV7-2 and TRBJ1-2, with 10 bases that match TRBD1. Source material: peripheral blood. The clonotype was recovered from a woman aged 60-70 years with COVID-19, enrolled during active disease. The CDR3, as DNA: TGTGCCAGCAGCTTATCCTCAACACCGGGACAGGGGCGGATTGGCTACACCTTC. As protein: CASSLSSTPGQGRIGYTF.